This TCR beta chain stems from a study of T cell responses to AZD1222 COVID-19 vaccine. Using immunoSEQ multiplex PCR, the repertoire was profiled, and TCRdb retains in-frame clones only, with some absent. The sample has roughly 140,000 clones, just over 90% seen once. The V end was cut by 2 bases, the J end by 8 bases, with 12 bases between. In germline, CDR1 is MNHEY, CDR2 SMNVEV (reference sequence). CDR3 length: 13 residues. Sequencing was performed on peripheral blood, taken on day 0 of MenACWY control vaccination. The chain joins TRBV27 to TRBJ1-2; the D gene is possibly TRBD1 (6 bases). The sequence derives from an adult in good health. CDR3 sequence: CASSLVGGGGYTF. DNA for the CDR3: TGTGCCAGCAGTTTAGTTGGGGGCGGAGGCTACACCTTC.